This T cell receptor beta chain is drawn from a study of blood T cell repertoires in COVID-19 (dated by TCRdb to about 2020). Looking at the study overall: Collaborator samples came from the United States, Italy and Spain and covered acute and convalescent phases of COVID-19. The material from the prospective study consisted of cDNA or gDNA derived from T cells, B-cell-depleted T cells, or PBMCs. Subjects who had been exposed to COVID-19, were actively infected with it, or had recovered from it provided the deeply sampled blood TCRbeta repertoires that made up the dataset. A freely available public database, intended as a resource for researchers studying the immune response to SARS-CoV-2, is where the repertoires were released. The samples were drawn from two sources: the first 160 participants of the ongoing ImmuneRACE study, and 950 to 1,500 subjects contributed by 6 global collaborators. Nearly every sample came with metadata listing a de-identified subject ID, COVID-19 status, age in years and sex. Where available, HLA class I and class II types were taken from metadata supplied by the sample provider and were not determined by assay-based typing. What the authors observed across the whole study: Clinical and demographic metadata were provided uncurated, with the amount varying by source and participant.

The immunoSEQ Assay, a bias-controlled multiplex PCR, was used to amplify TCRbeta CDR3 regions from genomic DNA. The published analysis was carried out like this. Nucleated cell counts per sample were estimated from amplification of reference gene primers within the assay. To quantify the absolute abundance of each unique TCRbeta CDR3 rearrangement, sequence reads were collapsed and filtered. For each sample, productive Simpson clonality was calculated as the square root of Simpson's diversity index over productive rearrangements. Not all clones reach the TCRdb copy of this immuneACCESS table, which keeps in-frame sequences only. Checked studies attribute under half of the gap to unresolved V genes and leave the rest unexplained. V and J calls and clone size are as listed in that table; D and trimming were resolved from the DNA. The sample table contains about 350,000 clones; only one count was recorded for 87% of them. In total, the top ten clones hold over 6% of the sample.

V was cut back by 8 bases and J by 4 bases, leaving a gap of 17 bases between them. Via the germline V gene (reference sequence), CDR1 is LNHDA and CDR2 SQIVND. The CDR3 starts with the cysteine, ends with the phenylalanine, and has 15 residues. Here the CDR3 DNA is all that survives: 45 bases in frame from base 1. Concerning this clone itself: This clone's antigen is unknown. No per-base quality is available; no much larger clone lies one base away.

In Seattle, one collaborating source enrolled patients while the infection was active and tracked those patients longitudinally over the course of disease. Collaborating institutions collected whole blood in K2EDTA tubes following their own protocols. Collaborator samples were shipped for TCRbeta analysis as frozen whole blood, isolated PBMCs, or DNA extracted from either sample type. Recombination joined TRBV19 with TRBJ2-2; TRBD1 is perhaps the D gene, given 5 matching bases. The sample taken for sequencing was peripheral blood. The clonotype originates from a woman in her fifties or sixties with COVID-19, enrolled during active disease. The CDR3 is CASVGAPYLTGELFF. The DNA is TGTGCCAGTGTAGGGGCCCCATATCTCACCGGGGAGCTGTTTTTT.